The 10 T cell receptor beta chains presented below share a single source sample, sequenced in a study of vaccination and CD4 T cells after COVID-19. TCRdb reprocessed the PCR reads via MiXCR and lists one record per CDR3 protein. The sample comprises about 22,000 distinct CDR3 sequences, approximately 57% of which are singletons, and over 0.75% rests with the top ten. The sample was CD4+ T cells from blood, taken before SARS-CoV-2 vaccination. The receptors derive from a human donor who had recovered from COVID-19.

The rearrangement links TRBV20-1 to TRBJ1-2, with 8 bases fitting TRBD1. After removal of 2 bases from V and 6 bases from J, the junction contained 11 bases not matched to a gene. The CDR3 is 15 residues long. From germline, CDR1 is DFQATT and CDR2 SNEGSKA (reference sequence). This chain's CDR3 is CSARPPGQGKHGYTF. The CDR3 nucleotides are TGCAGTGCTAGACCCCCTGGACAGGGAAAACATGGCTACACCTTC.

This clonotype was counted a few times. The rearrangement joins TRBV2 to TRBJ1-6; TRBD1 aligns across 12 bases. Trimming took 6 bases from V and 14 from J; bases not matched to a gene: 8. The CDR3 has 14 residues. CDR1 and CDR2 (germline): SNHLY, FYNNEI. The CDR3 bases are TGTGCCAGCAGGCCGGGACAGGGGGCGTCTACCCTCCACTTT. This sequence encodes CASRPGQGASTLHF.

This chain links TRBV4-1 with TRBJ2-1, with TRBD2 matching 12 bases. CDR3 length: 15 amino acids. CDR1 is MGHRA and CDR2 is YSYEKL in the germline V gene. V was pared by 1 base and J by 7 bases, with 2 bases of the junction left unmatched. CDR3 protein: CASSQGLAGENEQFF. The DNA for the CDR3 is TGCGCCAGCAGCCAAGGACTAGCGGGAGAGAATGAGCAGTTCTTC.

The rearrangement joins TRBV6-1 to TRBJ1-5; 8 positions agree with TRBD1. Looked up from germline, CDR1 is MNHNS and CDR2 is SASEGT. After removal of 2 bases from V and 1 base from J, the junction contained 7 bases not matched to a gene. CDR3 size: 17 residues. The CDR3 protein is CASSERSRGRSNQPQHF. CDR3 sequence (DNA): TGTGCCAGCAGTGAAAGAAGCAGGGGGCGAAGCAATCAGCCCCAGCATTTT.

The chain recombines TRBV20-1 with TRBJ2-7, with 7 positions matching TRBD2. Trimming took 6 bases from V and 6 from J; bases not matched to a gene: 11. CDR1 DFQATT and CDR2 SNEGSKA come from the germline V gene (reference sequence). The CDR3 consists of 13 residues. CDR3 nucleotide sequence: TGCAGTGCGCGGGGAGGGCCCGTGGGCGAGCAGTACTTC. It encodes CSARGGPVGEQYF.

The CDR3 nucleotides read TGTGCCAGCTCAACCAAGACAGTTGGGGATACGCAGTATTTT. It codes for CASSTKTVGDTQYF. The chain links TRBV18 to TRBJ2-3, with D possibly being TRBD1 (5 bases). The CDR3 runs to 14 residues. Germline CDR1 KGHSH, CDR2 LQKENI. V shed 5 bases and J shed 6 bases, with 15 bases lying between them.

V usage is TRBV7-8 and J usage is TRBJ1-6, with D uncertain. The CDR3 has 16 amino acids. The germline V gene encodes CDR1 SGHVS and CDR2 FQNEAQ. V lost 0 bases and J lost 7, with 13 bases in between. In DNA, the CDR3 is TGTGCCAGCAGCTTAGCGGGTCGGCAAAGAAATTCACCCCTCCACTTT. As protein: CASSLAGRQRNSPLHF.

This chain links TRBV21-1 with TRBJ1-5; the table's D call, TRBD1, has no DNA check behind it. TRBV21-1 is assigned pseudogene status. This CDR3 is built from 14 residues. CDR3 in amino acids: CASRRTGSNQPQHF. In DNA, the CDR3 is TGTGCCAGCAGGAGGACAGGGAGCAATCAGCCCCAGCATTTT.

The V gene is TRBV6-1, the J gene TRBJ2-5; 8 nucleotides align to TRBD2. The CDR3 contains 16 residues. The V gene's germline CDR1 is MNHNS and CDR2 SASEGT. J was trimmed by 8 bases and V by 1 base; bases with no gene match: 12. The CDR3 nucleotides are TGTGCCAGCAGTGAAGAAGCGGGGGCCCTTTACCGTACCCAGTACTTC. Translation gives CASSEEAGALYRTQYF.

The chain recombines TRBV6-1 with TRBJ2-3; D remains unclear. This CDR3 comprises 13 residues. Germline CDR1 and CDR2: MNHNS and SASEGT. V lost 5 bases to trimming and J lost 2 bases, with 8 bases between them. The DNA of the CDR3 is TGTGCCAGCAGTAAGGGTGACACAGATACGCAGTATTTT. Protein sequence: CASSKGDTDTQYF.